This TCR beta chain emerged from a study of T cell repertoires in cytomegalovirus infection. Study-wide points: Clonotypes of TCR beta that were HLA-C-restricted and CMV-specific dominated the ex vivo response.

Per the germline V gene, CDR1 is MNHNS and CDR2 is SASEGT. CDR3 length: 14 amino acids. V gave up 4 bases and J gave up 3 bases; unmatched junction bases: 3. There are many counts of this clonotype. Its antigen is undetermined. Using its own MiXCR run on the reads, TCRdb lists one record per CDR3 protein. Seen here are 65,000 to 90,000 distinct CDR3 sequences, roughly 3.7% observed once, and the top ten hold roughly 4.4%. The receptor comes from a human donor in good health (CMV status not recorded). Some clones in this sample may be carry-over from other donors' samples. The sample was PBMCs. The chain carries TRBV6-1 and TRBJ1-5, with 7 bases identical to TRBD1. The CDR3 protein is CASSGQGFNQPQHF. CDR3 DNA: TGTGCCAGCAGTGGACAGGGTTTCAATCAGCCCCAGCATTTT.